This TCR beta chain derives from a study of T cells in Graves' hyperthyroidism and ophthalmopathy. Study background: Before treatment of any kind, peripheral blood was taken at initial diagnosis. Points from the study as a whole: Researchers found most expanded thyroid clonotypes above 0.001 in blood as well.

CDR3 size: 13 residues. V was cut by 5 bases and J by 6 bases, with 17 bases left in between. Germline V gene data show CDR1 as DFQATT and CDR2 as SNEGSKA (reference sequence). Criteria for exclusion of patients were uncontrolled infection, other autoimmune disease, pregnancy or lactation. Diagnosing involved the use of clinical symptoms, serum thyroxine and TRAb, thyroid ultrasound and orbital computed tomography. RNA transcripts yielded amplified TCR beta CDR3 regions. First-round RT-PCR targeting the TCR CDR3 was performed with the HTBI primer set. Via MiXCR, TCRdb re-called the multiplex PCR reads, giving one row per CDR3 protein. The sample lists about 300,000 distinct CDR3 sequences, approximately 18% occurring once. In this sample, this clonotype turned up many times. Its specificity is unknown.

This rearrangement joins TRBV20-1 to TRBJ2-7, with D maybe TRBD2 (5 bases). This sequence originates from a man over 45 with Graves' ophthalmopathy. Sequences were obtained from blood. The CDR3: CSAPGLGSIEQYF. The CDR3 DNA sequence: TGCAGTGCTCCCGGACTGGGGAGTATCGAGCAGTACTTC.